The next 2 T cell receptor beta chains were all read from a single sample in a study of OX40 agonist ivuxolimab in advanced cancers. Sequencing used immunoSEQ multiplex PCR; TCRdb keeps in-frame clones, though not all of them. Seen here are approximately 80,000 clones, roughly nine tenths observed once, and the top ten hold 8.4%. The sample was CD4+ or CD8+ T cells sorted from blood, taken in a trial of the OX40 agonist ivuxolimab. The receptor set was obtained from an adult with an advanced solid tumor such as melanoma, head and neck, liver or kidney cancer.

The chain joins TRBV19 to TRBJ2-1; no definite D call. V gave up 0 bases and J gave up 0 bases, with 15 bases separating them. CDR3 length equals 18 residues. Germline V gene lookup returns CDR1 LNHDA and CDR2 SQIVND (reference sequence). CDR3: CASSIDSSQASSYNEQFF. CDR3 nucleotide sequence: TGTGCCAGTAGTATAGATTCTTCGCAGGCGAGCTCCTACAATGAGCAGTTCTTC.

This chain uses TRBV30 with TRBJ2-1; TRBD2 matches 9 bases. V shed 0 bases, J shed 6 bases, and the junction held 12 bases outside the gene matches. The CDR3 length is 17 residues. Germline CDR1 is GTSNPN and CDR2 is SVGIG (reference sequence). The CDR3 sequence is CAWSVLASGVSGNEQFF. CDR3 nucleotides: TGTGCCTGGAGTGTCTTGGCTAGCGGGGTATCCGGCAATGAGCAGTTCTTC. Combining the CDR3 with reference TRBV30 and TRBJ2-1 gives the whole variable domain SQTIHQWPATLVQPVGSPLSLECTVEGTSNPNLYWYRQAAGRGLQLLFYSVGIGQISSEVPQNLSASRPQDRQFILSSKKLLLSDSGFYLCAWSVLASGVSGNEQFFGPGTRLTVL.